This T cell receptor (beta chain) was captured by sequencing in a study of T cells in Graves' hyperthyroidism and ophthalmopathy. The CDR3 spans 14 residues. Germline V gives CDR1 MNHEY, CDR2 SVGAGI. Trimming shortened V by 4 bases and J by 3 bases, and 12 bases separated the two germline ends. The investigators amplified TCR beta CDR3 regions from RNA transcripts. Researchers ran a first-round RT-PCR on the TCR CDR3 using the HTBI primer set. TCRdb itself ran the multiplex PCR reads through MiXCR, one entry per CDR3 protein. The sample includes about 350,000 distinct CDR3 sequences, around 18% of them seen just once.

The V call is TRBV6-5, the J call TRBJ1-1; D is undetermined. Source material: blood. This clonotype originated in a woman aged 40-49 years with Graves' ophthalmopathy. CDR3 nucleotides: TGTGCCAGCAGTTCCCCGTATGGGGACACTGAAGCTTTCTTT. Translation gives CASSSPYGDTEAFF.